The entry below gives a single T cell receptor (beta chain) sequence along with its context. This sample was taken from a study of blood T cell repertoires in COVID-19. Study-wide context: The study drew acute and convalescent COVID-19 samples from the United States, Italy and Spain. From T cells, B-cell-depleted T cells, or PBMCs came the material, which was cDNA or gDNA.

The CDR3 runs 17 residues. CDR1 is SGHRS and CDR2 is YFSETQ in the germline V gene. Unmatched junction bases numbered 8, after V lost 4 bases and J lost 6 bases. Recruitment covered 20 to 25 US areas and drew participants whose ages spanned about 18 to 90 years. All recovered Cohort 3 donors got two negative PCRs, got clearance, or saw symptom resolution. The assay was immunoSEQ multiplex PCR, and TCRdb's table has in-frame clones only and misses some. This table has about 350,000 clones, about 90% appearing once. The chain recombines TRBV5-1 with TRBJ2-3, with TRBD2 matching 16 bases. The sample taken for sequencing was PBMCs or T cells enriched from blood (not recorded which). The origin of this receptor is a woman under 40 who had recovered from COVID-19. This chain's CDR3 is CASSPGTSGGAVDTQYF. The CDR3 DNA follows: TGCGCCAGCAGCCCCGGGACTAGCGGGGGGGCCGTCGATACGCAGTATTTT.